Shown below are 13 T cell receptor beta chains from a single sample sequenced in a study of CD8 T cells in Susac syndrome. The RNA, roughly 0.45 to 1 ug, was put through reverse transcription using random hexamers. From the immunoSEQ multiplex PCR reads, TCRdb called clonotypes with MiXCR, one entry per CDR3 protein. This repertoire shows approximately 79,000 distinct CDR3 sequences, approximately 93% found once; its top ten account for around 0.45%. Sequencing used CD8+ T cells from PBMCs. Receptors originate from a human donor with Susac syndrome.

The rearrangement joins TRBV20-1 to TRBJ2-1, with TRBD2 identical over 8 bases. The CDR3 has 14 residues. Trimming removed 6 bases from V and 4 bases from J; junction bases left unmatched: 8. The V gene's germline CDR1 is DFQATT and CDR2 SNEGSKA (reference sequence). The CDR3, as DNA: TGCAGTGCGAAAACTAGCGGATCATACAATGAGCAGTTCTTC. It translates to CSAKTSGSYNEQFF.

The rearrangement joins TRBV7-8 to TRBJ2-1; 7 nucleotides align to TRBD2. This CDR3 has 17 residues. Germline trimming cut 1 base from V and 4 bases from J; bases unmatched to any gene: 10. CDR1 is SGHVS and CDR2 is FQNEAQ in the germline V gene. CDR3 sequence (DNA): TGTGCCAGCAGCTTAGAAGAGCGGGAAGTTATTTACAATGAGCAGTTCTTC. Its protein product is CASSLEEREVIYNEQFF.

This rearrangement joins TRBV5-1 to TRBJ2-7, with TRBD2 matching over 8 bases. Germline CDR1 is SGHRS and CDR2 is YFSETQ. This CDR3 comprises 14 residues. The J segment lost 5 bases and the V segment lost 0 bases, leaving 4 bases of the junction unmatched. The CDR3: CASSLVLAAHEQYF. The CDR3 DNA follows: TGCGCCAGCAGCTTGGTACTAGCGGCCCACGAGCAGTACTTC.

V usage is TRBV19 and J usage is TRBJ1-1, with 12 positions matching TRBD1. CDR1 LNHDA and CDR2 SQIVND come from the germline V gene (reference sequence). The CDR3 spans 16 residues. The V segment lost 6 bases and the J segment 5 bases; nucleotides outside the gene matches: 10. In DNA form, the CDR3 reads TGTGCCAGTAGCAACCTCCCGGGACAGGGGGCGACTGAAGCTTTCTTT. Translated: CASSNLPGQGATEAFF.

The rearrangement links TRBV3-1 to TRBJ2-7; 8 bases are a match to TRBD2. The germline gives CDR1 LGHDT, CDR2 YNNKEL (reference sequence). With 3 bases clipped from V and 6 bases from J, the junction kept 13 bases outside the gene matches. The CDR3 is 16 residues long. The CDR3 sequence is CASSQKPGLEHLEQYF. For the CDR3, the DNA is TGTGCCAGCAGCCAGAAACCGGGACTAGAGCATCTCGAGCAGTACTTC.

V usage is TRBV6-1 and J usage is TRBJ1-1, with a tentative D call TRBD1 (5 bases). CDR3 length equals 16 residues. Germline V gene sequence: CDR1 MNHNS, CDR2 SASEGT. Trimming pared 6 bases from V and 12 bases from J, leaving 29 bases between. The CDR3 loop is CASSPTGRRGDRGTFF. CDR3 nucleotides: TGTGCCAGCAGCCCCACCGGAAGACGGGGCGATCGTGGGACTTTCTTT.

The chain employs TRBV29-1 and TRBJ1-2; no clear D. This CDR3 is 16 amino acids long. Germline lookup yields CDR1 SQVTM and CDR2 ANQGSEA. V was trimmed by 3 bases and J by 6 bases, leaving 23 bases between them. The CDR3 DNA is TGCAGCGTTGACCCCCTGCCCGGGAGGGCGGGCGATGGCTACACCTTC. Translated: CSVDPLPGRAGDGYTF.

V gene TRBV15 combines with J gene TRBJ1-1; D remains unclear. Trimming removed 5 bases at V and 3 bases at J, with 19 bases between. From germline, CDR1 is LNHNV and CDR2 YYDKDF (reference sequence). This CDR3 contains 16 residues. CDR3 residues: CATSAFPSPADTEAFF. CDR3 DNA: TGTGCCACCAGCGCCTTCCCCTCCCCTGCAGACACTGAAGCTTTCTTT. The whole variable domain, filled in from reference TRBV15 and TRBJ1-1, reads DAMVIQNPRYQVTQFGKPVTLSCSQTLNHNVMYWYQQKSSQAPKLLFHYYDKDFNNEADTPDNFQSRRPNTSFCFLDIRSPGLGDTAMYLCATSAFPSPADTEAFFGQGTRLTVV.

The J gene is TRBJ2-4, the V gene TRBV7-9; 7 bases align to TRBD1. This CDR3 region has 12 residues. Germline V lookup: CDR1 SEHNR, CDR2 FQNEAQ (reference sequence). With 5 bases clipped from V and 10 bases from J, the junction kept 5 bases outside the gene matches. CDR3 sequence: CASSPGGTIQYF. CDR3 bases: TGTGCCAGCAGCCCAGGGGGTACAATTCAGTACTTC.

The chain joins TRBV15 to TRBJ1-4, with 7 bases identical to TRBD1. This CDR3 region has 18 residues. Germline V gene lookup returns CDR1 LNHNV and CDR2 YYDKDF (reference sequence). V was pared by 0 bases and J by 0 bases, with 7 bases of the junction left unmatched. CDR3 in amino acids: CATSRDVGGPATNEKLFF. The CDR3 DNA sequence: TGTGCCACCAGCAGAGACGTAGGGGGCCCTGCAACTAATGAAAAACTGTTTTTT.

J is TRBJ1-1 and V is TRBV7-9; D perhaps matches TRBD1 (5 bases). Trimming took 4 bases from V and 5 from J, leaving 14 bases between them. Germline V gives CDR1 SEHNR, CDR2 FQNEAQ (reference sequence). The CDR3 is made up of 14 amino acids. CDR3 loop: CASSSGRMRTEAFF. The CDR3 region has the DNA TGTGCCAGCAGCTCGGGACGGATGCGGACTGAAGCTTTCTTT. The full variable domain, its missing parts supplied by reference TRBV7-9 and TRBJ1-1, is DTGVSQNPRHKITKRGQNVTFRCDPISEHNRLYWYRQTLGQGPEFLTYFQNEAQLEKSRLLSDRFSAERPKGSFSTLEIQRTEQGDSAMYLCASSSGRMRTEAFFGQGTRLTVV.

V gene TRBV30 combines with J gene TRBJ2-5; D not resolved. V was clipped by 2 bases and J by 7 bases, with 5 bases between them. The CDR3 length is 10 residues. Germline CDR1 is GTSNPN and CDR2 is SVGIG (reference sequence). The CDR3 loop is CAWSKGTQYF. The CDR3, as DNA: TGTGCCTGGAGTAAGGGGACCCAGTACTTC.

The V gene is TRBV5-8, the J gene TRBJ1-2; possibly TRBD1 for D (5 bases). CDR1 is SGHTS, CDR2 YDEGEE, per germline. This CDR3 comprises 14 residues. Trimming stripped 1 base from V and 8 bases from J, with 15 bases between. The CDR3 DNA is TGTGCCAGCAGCTTGACCCCCCCCGGGGGAGGCTACACCTTC. This gives the protein CASSLTPPGGGYTF.